This is a list of T cell receptor beta chains from one sample in a study of breast tumors, draining lymph nodes, adjacent tissues. One entry per CDR3 protein, called by TCRdb with MiXCR from the multiplex PCR reads. The sample includes about 110,000 distinct CDR3 sequences, around 30% of them seen just once. The sequencing sample was made of axillary lymph node tissue. The origin of the receptors is a female donor with breast cancer. Some clones in this sample may be carry-over from other donors' samples. Both conserved end residues are part of each CDR3. D genes are given only for firm matches. Clone size is stated in some rows and not others, as once, few, many or a class when expanded.

TRBJ2-3	13	few	TRBV19	NA	CASNDGGKVAQYF	TGTGCCAGTAATGACGGGGGAAAGGTTGCGCAGTATTTT
TRBJ2-5	12	NA	TRBV20-1	NA	CSASGIGETQYF	TGCAGTGCTAGCGGGATTGGCGAGACCCAGTACTTC
TRBJ2-1	19	NA	TRBV20-1	TRBD2	CSAPLVPGLAGFSYNEQFF	TGCAGTGCTCCCCTGGTACCGGGACTAGCGGGATTCTCCTACAATGAGCAGTTCTTC
TRBJ2-1	16	few	TRBV5-4	NA	CASSEIAAPPHNEQFF	TGTGCCAGCAGCGAAATAGCGGCCCCGCCCCACAATGAGCAGTTCTTC
TRBJ2-2	13	many	TRBV5-4	NA	CASRASSPGELFF	TGTGCCAGCAGGGCCTCTAGCCCCGGGGAGCTGTTTTTT
TRBJ2-7	14	many	TRBV7-2	TRBD2	CASSQTSGRYEQYF	TGTGCCAGCAGCCAAACTAGCGGGAGATACGAGCAGTACTTC
TRBJ1-6	15	many	TRBV28	TRBD1	CASSSPGQGNSPLHF	TGTGCCAGCAGTTCTCCGGGACAGGGTAATTCACCCCTCCACTTT
TRBJ2-7	16	many	TRBV27	NA	CASSLGRTLSSYEQYF	TGTGCCAGCAGTTTAGGCAGGACCTTAAGCTCCTACGAGCAGTACTTC
TRBJ1-3	15	many	TRBV5-8	NA	CASSYQTGFGNTIYF	TGTGCCAGCAGCTATCAGACAGGCTTTGGAAACACCATATATTTT
TRBJ1-3	12	NA	TRBV4-1	NA	CASSQASNTIYF	TGCGCCAGCAGCCAGGCCTCTAACACCATATATTTT
TRBJ2-7	13	many	TRBV20-1	TRBD2	CSFQGLAGFEQYF	TGCAGTTTCCAGGGACTAGCGGGCTTCGAGCAGTACTTC
TRBJ2-7	16	many	TRBV4-1	NA	CASSQDKGRGFYEQYF	TGCGCCAGCAGCCAAGATAAGGGAAGGGGCTTCTACGAGCAGTACTTC
TRBJ1-6	14	many	TRBV20-1	NA	CSARETSNYSPLHF	TGCAGTGCTAGAGAGACATCCAACTATTCACCCCTCCACTTT
TRBJ2-6	14	NA	TRBV29-1	NA	CGVVSSSGANVLAF	TGCGGCGTTGTATCAAGCTCTGGGGCCAACGTCCTGGCTTTC
TRBJ2-7	14	many	TRBV25-1	TRBD1	CASSVRQGNYEQYF	TGTGCCAGCAGTGTACGACAGGGGAACTACGAGCAGTACTTC
TRBJ1-6	17	NA	TRBV19	NA	CARDQWNTSSYNSPLHF	TGTGCCAGAGATCAGTGGAACACGAGCTCCTATAATTCACCCCTCCACTTT
TRBJ1-6	15	many	TRBV2	NA	CASSDEHVSVSPLHF	TGTGCCAGCAGTGACGAGCACGTATCGGTTTCACCCCTCCACTTT
TRBJ2-3	16	many	TRBV19	NA	CASSIPRGESTDTQYF	TGTGCCAGTAGTATCCCTAGGGGGGAGAGCACAGATACGCAGTATTTT
TRBJ2-7	14	many	TRBV19	NA	CASSESQGSYEQYF	TGTGCCAGTAGTGAGAGTCAGGGGTCCTACGAGCAGTACTTC
TRBJ1-6	14	many	TRBV7-3	NA	CASSLTGYNSPLHF	TGTGCCAGCAGCTTAACGGGATATAATTCACCCCTCCACTTT
TRBJ1-2	14	many	TRBV5-1	TRBD1	CASSLGQGTFGYTF	TGCGCCAGCAGCTTGGGACAGGGGACTTTCGGCTACACCTTC
TRBJ2-3	15	NA	TRBV4-3	TRBD1	CASSHGTGMSDTQYF	TGCGCCAGCAGCCACGGGACAGGGATGTCCGATACGCAGTATTTT
TRBJ2-7	13	many	TRBV20-1	NA	CSAPWGYPYEQYF	TGCAGTGCTCCCTGGGGCTACCCCTACGAGCAGTACTTC
TRBJ2-7	13	many	TRBV12-3/TRBV12-4	NA	CASSFPPSYEQYF	TGTGCCAGCAGTTTCCCCCCTTCCTACGAGCAGTACTTC
TRBJ2-7	14	many	TRBV20-1	TRBD1	CSAITGAGIREQYF	TGCAGTGCTATCACAGGGGCTGGAATTAGGGAGCAGTACTTC
TRBJ2-1	13	many	TRBV6-5	NA	CASSYFKRDEQFF	TGTGCCAGCAGTTATTTTAAGCGCGATGAGCAGTTCTTC
TRBJ2-3	14	many	TRBV20-1	NA	CSASRDSTPDTQYF	TGCAGTGCTTCCCGGGACTCCACGCCAGATACGCAGTATTTT
TRBJ2-3	15	NA	TRBV5-1	TRBD1	CASSDMTGKSDTQYF	TGCGCCAGCAGTGATATGACAGGGAAGTCAGATACGCAGTATTTT
TRBJ1-6	15	few	TRBV29-1	TRBD1	CSVQTGTGENSPLHF	TGCAGCGTTCAGACCGGGACAGGGGAAAATTCACCCCTCCACTTT
TRBJ2-7	16	NA	TRBV9	TRBD2	CASSGKAGGTPYEQYF	TGTGCCAGCAGCGGAAAAGCGGGGGGGACCCCCTACGAGCAGTACTTC
TRBJ1-1	14	NA	TRBV12-3/TRBV12-4	TRBD1	CASRVQGAGAEVFF	TGTGCCAGCAGAGTACAGGGGGCGGGTGCTGAAGTTTTCTTT
TRBJ1-2	15	many	TRBV5-6	NA	CASSPSGRSSRGYTF	TGTGCCAGCAGCCCCTCGGGACGGTCCTCGAGGGGCTACACCTTC
TRBJ1-2	15	many	TRBV4-2	NA	CASSQEDVSTRGYTF	TGTGCCAGCAGCCAAGAAGACGTCAGCACTCGGGGCTACACCTTC
TRBJ2-1	15	many	TRBV6-2/TRBV6-3	NA	CASSYPQGGYNEQFF	TGTGCCAGCAGTTACCCACAGGGAGGCTACAATGAGCAGTTCTTC
TRBJ2-3	16	many	TRBV30	NA	CAWSVLRSGYTDTQYF	TGTGCCTGGAGTGTACTTCGGTCGGGATACACAGATACGCAGTATTTT
TRBJ2-7	14	many	TRBV10-3	TRBD1	CAIRGGTGAHKQYF	TGTGCCATCAGGGGCGGGACAGGGGCGCATAAGCAGTACTTC
TRBJ1-3	15	NA	TRBV27	NA	CASSSFSGGGNTIYF	TGTGCCAGCAGTTCCTTCTCGGGGGGTGGAAACACCATATATTTT